This T cell receptor beta chain was profiled in a study of blood T cell repertoires in COVID-19. Overall study context: From T cells, B-cell-depleted T cells, or PBMCs came the material, which was cDNA or gDNA.

Assignments of participants to cohorts depended upon their own reported clinical history. Recovery among Cohort 3 donors was established by two negative PCRs, clearance, or symptom resolution. Study processing details: Amplification with reference gene primers provided the estimates of nucleated cell counts. Only in-frame clones appear in the TCRdb table, and some are missing; sequencing was by immunoSEQ multiplex PCR. D and trimming come from the DNA, and the V and J calls and clone size come from that table. The data contain about 190,000 clones, about 88% of them singletons. Trimming pared 5 bases from V and 1 base from J, leaving 11 bases between. CDR1 is WNHNN and CDR2 is SYGVQD in the germline V gene (reference sequence). This CDR3 has 14 residues.

The sequenced material came from PBMCs or T cells enriched from blood (not recorded which). The rearrangement links TRBV10-1 to TRBJ1-1, with a tentative D call TRBD1 (6 bases). This clonotype was sampled from a woman aged 25 to 39 who had recovered from COVID-19. The chain's CDR3 is CASSPQGPNTEAFF. As DNA, the CDR3 is TGCGCCAGCAGTCCACAGGGACCGAACACTGAAGCTTTCTTT.